This T cell receptor beta chain was sequenced in a study of blood T cell repertoires in COVID-19. Source study methods: Scientists estimated how many nucleated cells there were by amplifying reference gene primers. Here immunoSEQ multiplex PCR was the method, and the copy in TCRdb shows in-frame clones only, minus some. V, J and clone size are those of that table, while D and trimming were read from the DNA. The table has 170,000 or so clones, 75% to 90% seen once. Recovery meant two consecutive negative NP/OP PCR tests, professional clearance, or resolved symptoms. V lost 1 base, J lost 4 bases, and 10 bases lay in between. Germline CDR1 reads GTSNPN; CDR2 reads SVGIG (reference sequence). This CDR3 comprises 13 residues.

The sequence derives from a man between 40 and 49 years old who had recovered from COVID-19. The J gene is TRBJ1-2, the V gene TRBV30, with D possibly being TRBD1 (6 bases). Specimen: PBMCs or T cells enriched from blood (not recorded which). The chain's CDR3 is CAWSADSAYGYTF. In DNA form, the CDR3 reads TGTGCCTGGAGTGCGGACAGTGCCTATGGCTACACCTTC.